This TCR beta chain appears in the sequencing data of a study of PD-L1 blockade in urothelial cancer. At the level of the study: The analyses of blood took place 3 weeks (second dose) and 6 weeks after treatment start.

Profiling relied on immunoSEQ multiplex PCR, and the TCRdb table lists in-frame clones only, not all of them. The sample consists of fewer than 85,000 clones, about 83% of them appearing once. The V gene's germline CDR1 is LNHNV and CDR2 YYDKDF (reference sequence). The CDR3 loop spans 14 amino acids. With 3 bases removed from V and 4 bases from J, the gap between germline ends came to 13 bases. As for time point: pretreatment peripheral blood. Urothelial carcinoma affected the patients, and it was locally advanced or metastatic. The V and J genes are TRBV15 and TRBJ2-7; possible D gene TRBD2, 6 bases. The source is a woman in her seventies with urothelial cancer. Source: PBMCs, taken around atezolizumab (anti-PD-L1) treatment. CDR3 loop: CATSRGDLAYEQYF. In DNA form, the CDR3 reads TGTGCCACCAGCAGGGGGGATCTAGCGTACGAGCAGTACTTC.